The rows below give T cell receptor beta chains drawn from one sample of a study of Graves' ophthalmopathy and Graves' hyperthyroidism. A single record per CDR3 protein comes from TCRdb applying MiXCR to the multiplex PCR reads. The table has 740,000 or so distinct CDR3 sequences, roughly two fifths seen once; the top ten hold 40% to 55%. Sequencing was performed on peripheral blood. The receptors were sampled from an adult man with Graves' ophthalmopathy. Each CDR3 is given with its conserved first and last residue. Each record gives: V gene, CDR3 protein.

V: TRBV19; CDR3: CASSGGGNQETQYF
V: TRBV25-1; CDR3: CASSPGAQGTEAFF
V: TRBV10-3; CDR3: CAISTRQGNTEAFF
V: TRBV7-9; CDR3: CASSLLQGRGEAFF
V: TRBV25-1; CDR3: CASQLGRGRAEKLFF
V: TRBV7-9; CDR3: CASSLFRSEAFF
V: TRBV10-3; CDR3: CASSEPDRGTDTQYF
V: TRBV7-2; CDR3: CASSLDQGWYEQYF
V: TRBV24-1; CDR3: CASSPRTGDQPQHF
V: TRBV2; CDR3: CASSQGSGQTAIYGYTF
V: TRBV4-2; CDR3: CASSPGTRRETQYF
V: TRBV6-5; CDR3: CASHSGYGYTF
V: TRBV7-9; CDR3: CASSFSGEQYF
V: TRBV12-3/TRBV12-4; CDR3: CASSPRGRGGELFF
V: TRBV14; CDR3: CASSRWTGSEKLFF
V: TRBV12-3/TRBV12-4; CDR3: CASSAGPPVYGYTF
V: TRBV25-1; CDR3: CASVDRAGGTGELFF
V: TRBV9; CDR3: CASSQVGRADEKLFF
V: TRBV7-2; CDR3: CASSAHGTGNYGYTF
V: TRBV4-3; CDR3: CASSPYRVNQPQHF
V: TRBV10-3; CDR3: CASRTGLQGPHEKLFF
V: TRBV2; CDR3: CASRPAGGGEKLFF
V: TRBV10-3; CDR3: CATGGAFSYEQYF
V: TRBV7-9; CDR3: CASSLIIAGVSVQYF
V: TRBV6-5; CDR3: CASSRTDGTYEQYF
V: TRBV29-1; CDR3: CSVAGQGVTGELFF
V: TRBV9; CDR3: CASSGGGAGANVLTF
V: TRBV12-3/TRBV12-4; CDR3: CASSHVTNEKLFF
V: TRBV15; CDR3: CATSRDSDNEKLFF
V: TRBV9; CDR3: CASSREPGGTSYEQYF
V: TRBV20-1; CDR3: CSAEEAGGFGYTF
V: TRBV7-9; CDR3: CATSRGSANYGYTF
V: TRBV10-3; CDR3: CAISPDRAGNTIYF
V: TRBV29-1; CDR3: CSAAGGANTGELFF
V: TRBV2; CDR3: CASILDRGAQETQYF
V: TRBV7-9; CDR3: CASSSRDRKNTGELFF
V: TRBV10-3; CDR3: CAISSGLAYEQYF
V: TRBV24-1; CDR3: CATSDPGQGVAGYTF
V: TRBV25-1; CDR3: CASSESGRGNSPLHF
V: TRBV6-1; CDR3: CASSQRGGSGNTIYF
V: TRBV29-1; CDR3: CSVETTGGFFSPEQYF
V: TRBV9; CDR3: CASSPHRGFSYEQYF
V: TRBV7-2; CDR3: CASSPLVGTGNEQYF
V: TRBV20-1; CDR3: CSVTPNNEKLFF
V: TRBV25-1; CDR3: CAAKPLNYGYTF
V: TRBV10-3; CDR3: CAITEAGNTEAFF
V: TRBV10-3; CDR3: CAIEGIQGAGYTF
V: TRBV11-2; CDR3: CASSEGAGLKQETQYF
V: TRBV25-1; CDR3: CASSQGTSGTEAFF
V: TRBV20-1; CDR3: CSARESTGEETQYF
V: TRBV29-1; CDR3: CSVNSRPTGELFF
V: TRBV2; CDR3: CASSFRGGSGQGTYGYTF
V: TRBV29-1; CDR3: CSVASSGTAEQYF
V: TRBV29-1; CDR3: CSLTWSSGNTIYF